This entry describes one T cell receptor (beta chain). Per the germline V gene, CDR1 is SGDLS and CDR2 is YYNGEE. V was trimmed by 1 base and J by 3 bases, leaving 11 bases between them. This CDR3 spans 15 amino acids. Method: immunoSEQ multiplex PCR; TCRdb's copy keeps in-frame clones and lacks some. Among 45,000 or so clones listed, 80% were seen once. The data derive from a study of OX40 agonist ivuxolimab in advanced cancers. The V and J genes are TRBV9 and TRBJ2-1; D is tentatively TRBD1 or TRBD2 (6 bases each). The receptor comes from an adult with an advanced solid tumor such as melanoma, head and neck, liver or kidney cancer. Sequenced material: CD4+ or CD8+ T cells sorted from blood, taken in a trial of the OX40 agonist ivuxolimab. CDR3 nucleotide sequence: TGTGCCAGCAGCGTATTCGGGGGCGTCTACAATGAGCAGTTCTTC. It codes for CASSVFGGVYNEQFF.